A selection of T cell receptor beta chains follows, all from one sample in a study of technical replicates of blood from a handful of donors. Only in-frame clones appear in the TCRdb table, and some are missing; sequencing was by immunoSEQ multiplex PCR. The table lists about 84,000 clones, around 93% of them singletons, with roughly 0.23% in the top ten. The sequenced material came from T cells isolated from PBMCs. These receptors all stem from a human donor in good health. The CDR3 runs from the conserved cysteine through the conserved F or W. Each record gives: D gene, J gene, V gene, clone size, CDR3 protein, CDR3 DNA. The D gene is left open where the match is weak. Rows give clone size only sometimes, using once, few, many, or a class for an expanded clone.

D gene: NA
J gene: TRBJ2-5
V gene: TRBV6-6
clone size: NA
CDR3 protein: CASSYPRETQYF
CDR3 DNA: TGTGCCAGCAGTTACCCGAGGGAGACCCAGTACTTC

D gene: NA
J gene: TRBJ2-5
V gene: TRBV7-9
clone size: NA
CDR3 protein: CASSMLTGPRAETQYF
CDR3 DNA: TGTGCCAGCAGCATGCTAACAGGGCCTCGGGCAGAGACCCAGTACTTC

D gene: TRBD2
J gene: TRBJ2-3
V gene: TRBV5-4
clone size: NA
CDR3 protein: CASAIAGFVADTQYF
CDR3 DNA: TGTGCCAGCGCCATAGCGGGGTTTGTGGCAGATACGCAGTATTTT

D gene: TRBD2
J gene: TRBJ2-7
V gene: TRBV11-2
clone size: NA
CDR3 protein: CASSTTSGNTYEQYF
CDR3 DNA: TGTGCCAGCAGCACGACTAGCGGGAATACCTACGAGCAGTACTTC

D gene: NA
J gene: TRBJ2-1
V gene: TRBV19
clone size: NA
CDR3 protein: CASSIDRGPTYNEQFF
CDR3 DNA: TGTGCCAGTAGTATAGATCGAGGCCCGACCTACAATGAGCAGTTCTTC

D gene: NA
J gene: TRBJ2-7
V gene: TRBV4-1
clone size: NA
CDR3 protein: CASSQGYPAGYLQISYEQYF
CDR3 DNA: TGCGCCAGCAGCCAAGGGTACCCAGCGGGCTACCTTCAAATCTCCTACGAGCAGTACTTC

D gene: TRBD1
J gene: TRBJ1-1
V gene: TRBV25-1
clone size: NA
CDR3 protein: CASSEGQGNNRAFF
CDR3 DNA: TGTGCCAGCAGTGAGGGACAGGGGAACAATCGGGCTTTCTTT

D gene: NA
J gene: TRBJ2-2
V gene: TRBV4-1
clone size: NA
CDR3 protein: CASSSGQGPTGELFF
CDR3 DNA: TGCGCCAGCAGCTCGGGTCAGGGGCCCACCGGGGAGCTGTTTTTT

D gene: NA
J gene: TRBJ1-1
V gene: TRBV28
clone size: NA
CDR3 protein: CASSPQRTRAFF
CDR3 DNA: TGTGCCAGCAGTCCCCAGCGAACAAGAGCTTTCTTT

D gene: NA
J gene: TRBJ2-2
V gene: TRBV18
clone size: once
CDR3 protein: CASSPLRGTGELFF
CDR3 DNA: TGTGCCAGCTCACCACTTCGAGGGACCGGGGAGCTGTTTTTT

D gene: NA
J gene: TRBJ2-2
V gene: TRBV29-1
clone size: NA
CDR3 protein: CSVGARGFRDTGELFF
CDR3 DNA: TGCAGCGTTGGTGCCAGGGGATTTCGCGACACCGGGGAGCTGTTTTTT

D gene: TRBD2
J gene: TRBJ2-3
V gene: TRBV29-1
clone size: NA
CDR3 protein: CSGDHSGGSTDTQYF
CDR3 DNA: TGCAGCGGAGATCATAGCGGGGGGTCGACAGATACGCAGTATTTT

D gene: TRBD2
J gene: TRBJ2-1
V gene: TRBV4-1
clone size: NA
CDR3 protein: CASSPPNIAGGYNEQFF
CDR3 DNA: TGCGCCAGCAGCCCACCTAACATAGCGGGAGGATACAATGAGCAGTTCTTC

D gene: TRBD2
J gene: TRBJ2-1
V gene: TRBV28
clone size: NA
CDR3 protein: CASISSAGEDYNEQFF
CDR3 DNA: TGTGCCAGCATTTCATCAGCGGGGGAGGACTACAATGAGCAGTTCTTC

D gene: NA
J gene: TRBJ2-5
V gene: TRBV5-1
clone size: NA
CDR3 protein: CASSFPGVAETQYF
CDR3 DNA: TGCGCCAGCAGCTTCCCGGGAGTCGCGGAGACCCAGTACTTC

D gene: TRBD2
J gene: TRBJ2-3
V gene: TRBV4-1
clone size: NA
CDR3 protein: CASSQGRGGADTQYF
CDR3 DNA: TGCGCCAGCAGCCAAGGGCGGGGGGGCGCGGATACGCAGTATTTT

D gene: NA
J gene: TRBJ1-1
V gene: TRBV5-6
clone size: NA
CDR3 protein: CASSGAGRGTEAFF
CDR3 DNA: TGTGCCAGCAGCGGAGCTGGGCGCGGGACTGAAGCTTTCTTT